This T cell receptor (beta chain) was retrieved from a study of shared clonotypes between healthy human individuals. General observations from the study: Only blood samples were collected, and tissue repertoires likely differ. Generation probabilities were higher for clonotypes shared across all four sorted-subset donors than for unshared ones.

Remarks on this clone: Its target is not known.

Here immunoSEQ multiplex PCR was the method, and the copy in TCRdb shows in-frame clones only, minus some. This table has about 320,000 clones, around 87% appearing once. This TCR was recovered from a man aged 18 to 30 in good health. Material for sequencing was memory CD8+ T cells sorted from blood. Subset meaning: CD45RO+ cells pooled with CCR7-negative TemRA cells.

The CDR3 reads CSVEGWEETQYF. CDR3 DNA sequence: TGCAGCGTTGAAGGCTGGGAAGAGACCCAGTACTTC. J is TRBJ2-5 and V is TRBV29-1; D unclear. The CDR3 has 12 amino acids. The germline V gene encodes CDR1 SQVTM and CDR2 ANQGSEA. Trimming pared 1 base from V and 3 bases from J, leaving 6 bases between.